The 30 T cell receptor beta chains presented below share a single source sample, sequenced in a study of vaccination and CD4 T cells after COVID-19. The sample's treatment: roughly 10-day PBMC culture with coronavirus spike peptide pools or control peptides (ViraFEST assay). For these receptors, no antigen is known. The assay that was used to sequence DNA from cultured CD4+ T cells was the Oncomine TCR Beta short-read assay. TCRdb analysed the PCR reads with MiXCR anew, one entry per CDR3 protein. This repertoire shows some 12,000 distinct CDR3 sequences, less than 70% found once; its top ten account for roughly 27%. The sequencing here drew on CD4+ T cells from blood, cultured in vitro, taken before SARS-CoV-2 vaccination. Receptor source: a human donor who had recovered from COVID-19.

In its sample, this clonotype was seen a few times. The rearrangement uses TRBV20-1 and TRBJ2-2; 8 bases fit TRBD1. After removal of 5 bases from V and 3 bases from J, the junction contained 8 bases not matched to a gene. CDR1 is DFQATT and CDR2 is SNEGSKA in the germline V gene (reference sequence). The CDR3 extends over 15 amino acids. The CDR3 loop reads CSADTGQEYTGELFF. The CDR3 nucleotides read TGCAGTGCTGATACGGGACAGGAGTACACCGGGGAGCTGTTTTTT.

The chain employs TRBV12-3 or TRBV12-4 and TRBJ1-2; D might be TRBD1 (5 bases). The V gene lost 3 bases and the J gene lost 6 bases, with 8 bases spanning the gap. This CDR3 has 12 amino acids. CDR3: CASSLGEDGYTF. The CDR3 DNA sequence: TGTGCCAGCAGTTTGGGGGAGGATGGCTACACCTTC.

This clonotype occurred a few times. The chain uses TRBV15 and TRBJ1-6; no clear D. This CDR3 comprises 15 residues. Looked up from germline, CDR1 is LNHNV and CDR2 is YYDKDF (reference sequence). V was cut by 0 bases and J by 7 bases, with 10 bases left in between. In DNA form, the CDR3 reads TGTGCCACCAGCAGAGATACACACCAGAATTCACCCCTCCACTTT. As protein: CATSRDTHQNSPLHF. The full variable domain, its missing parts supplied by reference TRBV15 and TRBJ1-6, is DAMVIQNPRYQVTQFGKPVTLSCSQTLNHNVMYWYQQKSSQAPKLLFHYYDKDFNNEADTPDNFQSRRPNTSFCFLDIRSPGLGDTAMYLCATSRDTHQNSPLHFGNGTRLTVT.

CDR3 residues: CASGRAPETGELFF. The CDR3 DNA reads TGTGCCAGCGGTCGGGCCCCAGAAACCGGGGAGCTGTTTTTT. The chain carries TRBV6-2 or TRBV6-3 and TRBJ2-2, with D unresolved. The CDR3 is 14 residues long. The germline V gene encodes CDR1 MNHEY and CDR2 SVGEGT. Trimming left V 8 bases short and J 5 bases short, with 15 bases between.

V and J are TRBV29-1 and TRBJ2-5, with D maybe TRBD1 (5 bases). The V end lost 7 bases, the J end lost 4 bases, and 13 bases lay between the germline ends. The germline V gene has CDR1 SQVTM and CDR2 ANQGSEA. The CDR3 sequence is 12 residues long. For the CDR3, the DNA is TGCAGCGGACAGACCGATGGAGAGACCCAGTACTTC. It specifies CSGQTDGETQYF.

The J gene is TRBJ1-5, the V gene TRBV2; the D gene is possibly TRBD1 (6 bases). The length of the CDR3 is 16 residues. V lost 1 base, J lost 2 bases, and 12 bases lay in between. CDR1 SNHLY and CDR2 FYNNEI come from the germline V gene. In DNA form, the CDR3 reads TGTGCCAGCAGTGAAGGAGGGGGTAGGGGCAATCAGCCCCAGCATTTT. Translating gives CASSEGGGRGNQPQHF.

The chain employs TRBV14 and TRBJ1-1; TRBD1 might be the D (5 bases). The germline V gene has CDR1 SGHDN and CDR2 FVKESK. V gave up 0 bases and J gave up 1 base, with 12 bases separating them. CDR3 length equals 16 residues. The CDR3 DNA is TGTGCCAGCAGCCAAGAAGGATGGGGGGAGAACACTGAAGCTTTCTTT. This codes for CASSQEGWGENTEAFF.

This chain's CDR3 is CASSYQRENRYF. The CDR3 DNA sequence: TGTGCCAGCAGTTACCAGCGGGAGAATAGGTATTTT. The chain recombines TRBV6-5 with TRBJ2-3, with 8 bases fitting TRBD2. The CDR3 contains 12 residues. J gave up 14 bases and V 2 bases, and 6 bases lay outside the gene matches. Germline V CDR1 and CDR2: MNHEY, SVGAGI.

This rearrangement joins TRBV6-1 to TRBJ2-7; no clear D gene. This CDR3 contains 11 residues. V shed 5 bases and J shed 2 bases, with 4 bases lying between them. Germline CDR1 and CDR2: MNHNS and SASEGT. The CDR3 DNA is TGTGCCAGCAGTACCACCTACGAGCAGTACTTC. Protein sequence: CASSTTYEQYF.

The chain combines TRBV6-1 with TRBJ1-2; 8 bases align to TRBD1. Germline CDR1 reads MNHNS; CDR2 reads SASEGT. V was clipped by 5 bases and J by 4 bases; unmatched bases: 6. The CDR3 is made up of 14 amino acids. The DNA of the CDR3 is TGTGCCAGCAGTCGGACAGGGAGGACCTATGGCTACACCTTC. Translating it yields CASSRTGRTYGYTF.

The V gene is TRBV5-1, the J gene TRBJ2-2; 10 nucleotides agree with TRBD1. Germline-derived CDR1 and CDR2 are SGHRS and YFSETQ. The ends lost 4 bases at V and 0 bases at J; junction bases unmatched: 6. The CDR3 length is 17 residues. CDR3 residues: CASSKTGTGANTGELFF. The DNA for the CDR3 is TGCGCCAGCAGCAAAACCGGGACAGGGGCGAACACCGGGGAGCTGTTTTTT.

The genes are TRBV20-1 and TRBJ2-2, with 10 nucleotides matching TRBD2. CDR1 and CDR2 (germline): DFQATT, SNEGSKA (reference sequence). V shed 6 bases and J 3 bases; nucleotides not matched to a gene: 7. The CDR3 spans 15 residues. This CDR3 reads CSASDGTSDTGELFF. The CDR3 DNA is TGCAGTGCCTCAGACGGGACTAGCGACACCGGGGAGCTGTTTTTT.

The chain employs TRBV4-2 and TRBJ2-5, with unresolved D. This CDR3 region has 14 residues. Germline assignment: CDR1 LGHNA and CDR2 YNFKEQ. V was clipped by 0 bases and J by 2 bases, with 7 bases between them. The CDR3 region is CASSQETRQETQYF. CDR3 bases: TGTGCCAGCAGCCAAGAAACGCGGCAAGAGACCCAGTACTTC.

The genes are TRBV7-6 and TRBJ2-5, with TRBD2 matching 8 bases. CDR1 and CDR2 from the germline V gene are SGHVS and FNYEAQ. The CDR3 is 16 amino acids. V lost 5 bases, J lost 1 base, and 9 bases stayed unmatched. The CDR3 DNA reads TGTGCCAGCAGCATCACTAGCGGAGGGGGCCAAGAGACCCAGTACTTC. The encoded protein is CASSITSGGGQETQYF.

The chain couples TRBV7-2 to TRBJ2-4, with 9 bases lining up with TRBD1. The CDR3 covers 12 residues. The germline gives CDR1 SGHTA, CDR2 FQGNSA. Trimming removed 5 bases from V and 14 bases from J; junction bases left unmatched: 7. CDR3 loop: CASSVRQGGKYF. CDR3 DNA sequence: TGTGCCAGCAGCGTACGACAGGGGGGGAAGTACTTC.

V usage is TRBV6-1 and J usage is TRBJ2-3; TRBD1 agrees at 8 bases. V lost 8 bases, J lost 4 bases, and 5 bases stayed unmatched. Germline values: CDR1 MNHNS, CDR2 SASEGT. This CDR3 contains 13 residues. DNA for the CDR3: TGTGCCAGCGGCGACAGGGGTGCAGATACGCAGTATTTT. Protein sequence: CASGDRGADTQYF.

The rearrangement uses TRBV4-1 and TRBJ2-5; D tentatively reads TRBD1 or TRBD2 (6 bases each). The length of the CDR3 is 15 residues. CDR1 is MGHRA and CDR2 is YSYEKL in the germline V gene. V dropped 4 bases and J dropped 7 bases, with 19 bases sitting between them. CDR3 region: CASSPGVGGGGTQYF. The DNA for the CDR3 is TGCGCCAGCAGCCCAGGGGTGGGGGGCGGTGGGACCCAGTACTTC.

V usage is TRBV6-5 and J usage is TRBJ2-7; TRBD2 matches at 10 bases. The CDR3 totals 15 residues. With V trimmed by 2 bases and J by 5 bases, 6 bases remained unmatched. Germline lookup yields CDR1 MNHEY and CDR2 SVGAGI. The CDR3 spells CASSYVSSGRNEQYF. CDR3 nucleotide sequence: TGTGCCAGCAGTTACGTGAGTAGCGGGAGGAACGAGCAGTACTTC.

CDR3 DNA: TGTGCCAGCAGCTTAAGCACGGACTCACCCCTCCACTTT. Translation gives CASSLSTDSPLHF. The rearrangement joins TRBV11-1 to TRBJ1-6; no firm D call. Germline V gene lookup returns CDR1 SGHAT and CDR2 FQDESV (reference sequence). V lost 2 bases to trimming and J lost 10 bases, with 9 bases between them. This CDR3 has 13 amino acids.

CDR3 residues: CASSETGGRNEQFF. The CDR3 DNA reads as TGTGCCAGCAGTGAAACAGGGGGGAGAAATGAGCAGTTCTTC. The chain is built from TRBV6-1 and TRBJ2-1, with TRBD1 identical over 8 bases. After removal of 2 bases from V and 7 bases from J, the junction contained 4 bases not matched to a gene. The CDR3 consists of 14 residues. Germline loops: CDR1 MNHNS, CDR2 SASEGT.

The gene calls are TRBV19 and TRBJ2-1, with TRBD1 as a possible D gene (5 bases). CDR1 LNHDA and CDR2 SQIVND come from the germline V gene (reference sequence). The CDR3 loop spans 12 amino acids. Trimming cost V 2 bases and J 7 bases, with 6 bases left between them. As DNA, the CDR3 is TGTGCCAGTAGTATAAAGGGGAATGAGCAGTTCTTC. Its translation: CASSIKGNEQFF. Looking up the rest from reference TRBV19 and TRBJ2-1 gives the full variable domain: DGGITQSPKYLFRKEGQNVTLSCEQNLNHDAMYWYRQDPGQGLRLIYYSQIVNDFQKGDIAEGYSVSREKKESFPLTVTSAQKNPTAFYLCASSIKGNEQFFGPGTRLTVL.

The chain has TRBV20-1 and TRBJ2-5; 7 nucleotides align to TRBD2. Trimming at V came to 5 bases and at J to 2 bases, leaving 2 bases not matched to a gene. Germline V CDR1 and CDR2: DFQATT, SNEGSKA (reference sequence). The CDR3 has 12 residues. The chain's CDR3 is CSALAEQETQYF. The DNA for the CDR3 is TGCAGTGCTCTAGCGGAACAAGAGACCCAGTACTTC.

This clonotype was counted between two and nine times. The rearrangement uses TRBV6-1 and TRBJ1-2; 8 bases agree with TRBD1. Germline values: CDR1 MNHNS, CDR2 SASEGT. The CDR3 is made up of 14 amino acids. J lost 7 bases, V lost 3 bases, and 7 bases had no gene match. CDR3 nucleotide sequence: TGTGCCAGCAGTGAGCCGGACAGGGTGTCTGGCTACACCTTC. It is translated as CASSEPDRVSGYTF.

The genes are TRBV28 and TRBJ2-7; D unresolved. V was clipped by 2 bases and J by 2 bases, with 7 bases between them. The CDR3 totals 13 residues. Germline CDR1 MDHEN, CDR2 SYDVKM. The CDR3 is CASSLTPTYEQYF. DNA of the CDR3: TGTGCCAGCAGTTTAACTCCTACCTACGAGCAGTACTTC.

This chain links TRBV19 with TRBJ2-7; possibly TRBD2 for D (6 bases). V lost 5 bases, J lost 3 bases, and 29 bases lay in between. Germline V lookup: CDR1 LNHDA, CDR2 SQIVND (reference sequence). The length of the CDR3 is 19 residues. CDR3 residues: CASSPQGGSGKTRNYEQYF. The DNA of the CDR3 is TGTGCCAGTAGTCCCCAGGGAGGATCCGGAAAGACCCGGAACTACGAGCAGTACTTC. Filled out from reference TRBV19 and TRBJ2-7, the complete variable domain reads DGGITQSPKYLFRKEGQNVTLSCEQNLNHDAMYWYRQDPGQGLRLIYYSQIVNDFQKGDIAEGYSVSREKKESFPLTVTSAQKNPTAFYLCASSPQGGSGKTRNYEQYFGPGTRLTVT.

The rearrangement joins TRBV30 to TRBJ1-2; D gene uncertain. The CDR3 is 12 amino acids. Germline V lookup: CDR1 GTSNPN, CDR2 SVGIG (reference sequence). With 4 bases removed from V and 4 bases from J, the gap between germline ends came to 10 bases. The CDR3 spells CAWISRSYGYTF. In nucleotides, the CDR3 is TGTGCCTGGATCTCCCGGTCCTATGGCTACACCTTC.

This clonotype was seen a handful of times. The CDR3 is CASSFTGVNTEAFF. CDR3 in DNA: TGTGCCAGCAGCTTCACAGGGGTGAACACTGAAGCTTTCTTT. J is TRBJ1-1 and V is TRBV7-9; 7 nucleotides line up with TRBD1. Germline CDR1 is SEHNR and CDR2 is FQNEAQ (reference sequence). This CDR3 region has 14 residues. Unmatched junction bases numbered 1, after V lost 3 bases and J lost 0 bases.

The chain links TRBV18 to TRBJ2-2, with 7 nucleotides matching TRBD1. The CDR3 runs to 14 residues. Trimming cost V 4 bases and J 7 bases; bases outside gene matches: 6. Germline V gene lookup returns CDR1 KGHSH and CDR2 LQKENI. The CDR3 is CASSHPGTDGELFF. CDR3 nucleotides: TGTGCCAGCTCACATCCGGGGACAGACGGGGAGCTGTTTTTT.

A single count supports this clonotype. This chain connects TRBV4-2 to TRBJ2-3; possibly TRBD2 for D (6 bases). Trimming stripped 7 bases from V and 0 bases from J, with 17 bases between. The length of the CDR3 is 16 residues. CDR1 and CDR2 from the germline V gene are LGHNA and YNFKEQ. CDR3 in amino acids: CASTPRGWRSTDTQYF. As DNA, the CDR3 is TGTGCCAGCACCCCGCGGGGATGGCGGAGCACAGATACGCAGTATTTT.

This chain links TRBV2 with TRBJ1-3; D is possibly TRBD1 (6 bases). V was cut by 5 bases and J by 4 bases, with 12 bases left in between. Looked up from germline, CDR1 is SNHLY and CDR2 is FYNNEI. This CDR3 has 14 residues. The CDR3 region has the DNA TGTGCCAGCAGTCTTACAGGGCCGGGAAACACCATATATTTT. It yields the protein CASSLTGPGNTIYF.